A single sample is the source of the 15 T cell receptor beta chains below, sequenced in a study of PD-1 blockade in classical Hodgkin lymphoma. Time point denoted: newly diagnosed, previously untreated cHL patient sample. TCRdb keeps only in-frame clones here, not all; method: immunoSEQ multiplex PCR. The repertoire holds around 7,000 clones, 78% seen once, with 6.5% to 9.5% in the top ten. The sequenced sample consisted of peripheral blood mononuclear cells (PBMCs). These receptors came from a human donor with classical Hodgkin lymphoma.

The chain recombines TRBV7-8 with TRBJ2-5; 12 positions match TRBD2. Germline V gene data show CDR1 as SGHVS and CDR2 as FQNEAQ. The CDR3 length is 16 residues. V lost 0 bases to trimming and J lost 4 bases; unmatched junction nucleotides: 3. CDR3 residues: CASSLAPGLAGETQYF. CDR3 DNA: TGTGCCAGCAGCTTAGCGCCGGGACTAGCGGGAGAGACCCAGTACTTC.

The chain has TRBV30 and TRBJ2-7; D possibly uses TRBD1 or TRBD2 (6 bases each). Trimming removed 0 bases at V and 6 bases at J, with 12 bases between. Germline CDR1 and CDR2: GTSNPN and SVGIG (reference sequence). The CDR3 has 13 amino acids. This CDR3 is CAWSVLGGSEQYF. The DNA of the CDR3 is TGTGCCTGGAGTGTACTGGGGGGCAGCGAGCAGTACTTC.

The chain uses TRBV7-8 and TRBJ2-5; 9 bases agree with TRBD2. Germline-derived CDR1 and CDR2 are SGHVS and FQNEAQ. The trim removed 5 bases at V and 4 bases at J, leaving 14 bases unmatched. The CDR3 spans 17 residues. As DNA, the CDR3 is TGTGCCAGCAGCCCCCCCGGACTAGCGACTGGGGGAGAGACCCAGTACTTC. Protein sequence: CASSPPGLATGGETQYF.

V is TRBV5-4 and J is TRBJ2-3, with 9 positions matching TRBD1. Germline assignment: CDR1 SGHNT and CDR2 YYREEE (reference sequence). V was clipped by 5 bases and J by 4 bases; unmatched bases: 8. This CDR3 has 15 amino acids. CDR3: CASRAGTGLADTQYF. For the CDR3, the DNA is TGTGCCAGCAGGGCCGGGACAGGGCTCGCAGATACGCAGTATTTT. Full variable domain (outside the CDR3, taken from reference TRBV5-4 and TRBJ2-3): ETGVTQSPTHLIKTRGQQVTLRCSSQSGHNTVSWYQQALGQGPQFIFQYYREEENGRGNFPPRFSGLQFPNYSSELNVNALELDDSALYLCASRAGTGLADTQYFGPGTRLTVL.

The CDR3 bases are TGTGCCAGCTCACCAACGGATGAGCAGTTCTTC. As protein: CASSPTDEQFF. V gene TRBV18 combines with J gene TRBJ2-1; no definite D call. Looked up from germline, CDR1 is KGHSH and CDR2 is LQKENI. This CDR3 has 11 amino acids. V shed 2 bases and J shed 8 bases, with 4 bases lying between them.

The rearrangement joins TRBV7-9 to TRBJ2-7; 7 nucleotides match TRBD2. The V gene end was trimmed by 1 base and the J gene end by 6 bases; junction bases not matched to a gene: 9. Germline-derived CDR1 and CDR2 are SEHNR and FQNEAQ (reference sequence). CDR3 size: 15 residues. CDR3 nucleotide sequence: TGTGCCAGCAGCTTAGGTTACGGGCTAGCGGCCGAGCAGTACTTC. This translates into CASSLGYGLAAEQYF.

The gene calls are TRBV5-1 and TRBJ2-3; 8 bases match TRBD2. In germline, CDR1 is SGHRS, CDR2 YFSETQ. The CDR3 runs 16 residues. J gave up 2 bases and V 2 bases, and 7 bases lay outside the gene matches. The CDR3 DNA sequence: TGCGCCAGCAGCTTATCCGGGACTAGTACCACAGATACGCAGTATTTT. Translation: CASSLSGTSTTDTQYF.

By frequency in the sample, this clone is medium-sized. The chain uses TRBV7-8 and TRBJ1-1; 7 bases map to TRBD1. V lost 5 bases, J lost 0 bases, and 6 bases stayed unmatched. Germline V gene sequence: CDR1 SGHVS, CDR2 FQNEAQ. CDR3 length: 15 amino acids. CDR3 loop: CASSPGQYMNTEAFF. CDR3 sequence (DNA): TGTGCCAGCAGCCCGGGACAGTACATGAACACTGAAGCTTTCTTT.

For this clone: Other DNA sequences in the same sample also yield this CDR3. CDR3: CASSPDSSNYGYTF. DNA of the CDR3: TGTGCCAGCTCACCAGACAGCTCCAACTATGGCTACACCTTC. The chain has TRBV18 and TRBJ1-2; D possibly corresponds to TRBD1 (5 bases). The germline V gene has CDR1 KGHSH and CDR2 LQKENI. The CDR3 has 14 residues. With 2 bases removed from V and 2 bases from J, the gap between germline ends came to 9 bases.

The chain carries TRBV5-4 and TRBJ1-1; D unresolved. V was pared by 2 bases and J by 4 bases, with 15 bases between. Germline V lookup: CDR1 SGHNT, CDR2 YYREEE (reference sequence). The CDR3 has 15 amino acids. CDR3: CASSFFQESPTEAFF. For the CDR3, the DNA is TGTGCCAGCAGCTTCTTCCAAGAGTCACCCACTGAAGCTTTCTTT.

The chain couples TRBV7-2 to TRBJ1-4; D possibly corresponds to TRBD1 (6 bases). Per the germline V gene, CDR1 is SGHTA and CDR2 is FQGNSA. V lost 3 bases and J 4 bases, leaving 9 bases between the germline ends. CDR3 size: 14 residues. CDR3 bases: TGTGCCAGCAGCTTGGGACAAATTAATGAAAAACTGTTTTTT. This gives the protein CASSLGQINEKLFF.

The chain joins TRBV6-1 to TRBJ1-6; D is undetermined. The V gene's germline CDR1 is MNHNS and CDR2 SASEGT. The CDR3 consists of 15 residues. The ends were cut back, 4 bases at V and 8 bases at J, with 15 bases in the middle. The chain's CDR3 is CASSGRTDWYSPLHF. The CDR3, as DNA: TGTGCCAGCAGTGGCCGGACGGACTGGTATTCACCCCTCCACTTT.

The chain couples TRBV6-4 to TRBJ2-3; D gene unclear. Germline values: CDR1 MRHNA, CDR2 SNTAGT. The V and J ends lost 3 bases and 2 bases respectively, with 6 bases between them. This CDR3 is built from 13 residues. DNA for the CDR3: TGTGCCAGCAGTGAAGTGTACACAGATACGCAGTATTTT. Its translation: CASSEVYTDTQYF.

The V and J genes are TRBV2 and TRBJ1-3; a weak D match, TRBD1 (6 bases). Germline lookup yields CDR1 SNHLY and CDR2 FYNNEI. The V gene lost 6 bases and the J gene lost 0 bases, with 9 bases spanning the gap. The CDR3 has 14 amino acids. DNA for the CDR3: TGTGCCAGCAGCTGGACAGTCTCTGGAAACACCATATATTTT. This translates into CASSWTVSGNTIYF.

This clone showed up just once. V usage is TRBV5-1 and J usage is TRBJ2-3; a weak D match, TRBD2 (6 bases). The CDR3 length is 14 residues. Germline-derived CDR1 and CDR2 are SGHRS and YFSETQ. V was clipped by 5 bases and J by 1 base, with 11 bases between them. The CDR3 spells CASSPGLRTDTQYF. The DNA of the CDR3 is TGCGCCAGCAGTCCGGGACTCCGCACAGATACGCAGTATTTT.